This T cell receptor (beta chain) was recorded in a study of beta chain features in type 1 diabetes. Overall study results and limits: Type 1 diabetes patients had moderately but significantly shorter TCRB CDR3s in all four CD4+ subsets.

Remarks on this clone: The antigen remains unidentified.

CDR1 is SGHRS and CDR2 is YFSETQ in the germline V gene. The CDR3 runs to 14 residues. Trimming removed 6 bases from V and 3 bases from J, with 15 bases in between. Expressed TCRB transcripts were sequenced after all isolated RNA was converted to cDNA. Profiling relied on immunoSEQ multiplex PCR, and the TCRdb table lists in-frame clones only, not all of them. The data contain 300,000 to 350,000 clones, 9.3% of them singletons. The clonotype was recovered from a man aged 25 to 45 with type 1 diabetes. Sequenced sample: central memory CD4+ T cells from blood. The chain joins TRBV5-1 to TRBJ2-5; TRBD1 might be the D (7 bases). The CDR3 reads CASTLGGGEETQYF. CDR3 bases: TGCGCCAGCACCCTAGGGGGCGGGGAAGAGACCCAGTACTTC.